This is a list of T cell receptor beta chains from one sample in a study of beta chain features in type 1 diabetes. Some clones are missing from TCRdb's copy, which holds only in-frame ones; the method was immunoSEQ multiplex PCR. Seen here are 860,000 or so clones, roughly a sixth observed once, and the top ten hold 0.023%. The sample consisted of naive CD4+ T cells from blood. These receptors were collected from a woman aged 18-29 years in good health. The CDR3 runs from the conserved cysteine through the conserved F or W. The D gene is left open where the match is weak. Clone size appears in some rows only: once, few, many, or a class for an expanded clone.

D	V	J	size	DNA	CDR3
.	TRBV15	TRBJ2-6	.	TGTGCCACCAGCAGAACCCTGGGATCTGGGGCCAACGTCCTGACTTTC	CATSRTLGSGANVLTF
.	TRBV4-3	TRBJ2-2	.	TGCGCCAGCAGCCAAGATAGTAGGACCGGGGAGCTGTTTTTT	CASSQDSRTGELFF
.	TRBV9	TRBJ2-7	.	TGTGCCAGCAGCGTGACCGGGACACGGGAAATTGAGCAGTACTTC	CASSVTGTREIEQYF
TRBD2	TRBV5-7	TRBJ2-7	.	TGTGCCAGCAGCTTGGTTCCCGAGACTAGCGCCTACGAGCAGTACTTC	CASSLVPETSAYEQYF
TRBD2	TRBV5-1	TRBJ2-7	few	TGCGCCAGCAGCTTGCAGCTAGCGGGAGCGCGGGGCTACGAGCAGTACTTC	CASSLQLAGARGYEQYF
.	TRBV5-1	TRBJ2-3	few	TGCGCCAGCGGATCCGGGACTAGCACAGATACGCAGTATTTT	CASGSGTSTDTQYF
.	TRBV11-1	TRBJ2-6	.	TGTGCCAGCAGCCCCACAGGTCCCCTCTCTGGGGCCAACGTCCTGACTTTC	CASSPTGPLSGANVLTF
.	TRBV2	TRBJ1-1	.	TGTGCCAGCAGTGCCGAGGGCGCCGACACTGAAGCTTTCTTT	CASSAEGADTEAFF
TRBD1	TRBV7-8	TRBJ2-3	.	TGTGCCAGCAGGGATGGGACAGTCACAGATACGCAGTATTTT	CASRDGTVTDTQYF
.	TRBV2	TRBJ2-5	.	TGTGCCAGCAGTCCTAGCGTCCAAGAGACCCAGTACTTC	CASSPSVQETQYF
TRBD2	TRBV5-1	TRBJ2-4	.	TGCGCCAGCAGCCCAAGACTAGCGGGAGGGGATATAGCCAAAAACATTCAGTACTTC	CASSPRLAGGDIAKNIQYF
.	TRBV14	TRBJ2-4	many	TGTGCCAGCAGCCATTTAACAAACATTCAGTACTTC	CASSHLTNIQYF
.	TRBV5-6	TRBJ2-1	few	TGTGCCAGCAGCTTGGACGGGGGCCCAAGCTCCTACAATGAGCAGTTCTTC	CASSLDGGPSSYNEQFF
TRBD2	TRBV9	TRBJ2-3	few	TGTGCCAGCAGCATCGGACTAGTTTCAGATACGCAGTATTTT	CASSIGLVSDTQYF
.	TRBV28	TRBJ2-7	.	TGTGCCAGCAGTTTGTCAGAAAGCTACGAGCAGTACTTC	CASSLSESYEQYF
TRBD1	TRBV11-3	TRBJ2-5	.	TGTGCCAGCAGCCTAGGGACAGCTGGTCCGTACCAAGAGACCCAGTACTTC	CASSLGTAGPYQETQYF
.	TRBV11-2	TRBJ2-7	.	TGTGCCAGCAGCTTAGGCGTCCGACTTTACGAGCAGTACTTC	CASSLGVRLYEQYF
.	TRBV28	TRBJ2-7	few	TGTGCCAGCAGTCCCGGGACTTCCACCTACGAGCAGTACTTC	CASSPGTSTYEQYF
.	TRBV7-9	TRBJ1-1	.	TGTGCCAGCAGCCCCCAACAGGGAGGACTTTCAGCTTTCTTT	CASSPQQGGLSAFF
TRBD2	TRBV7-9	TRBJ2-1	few	TGTGCCAGCAGCTTTTCGAGAGTTGGAGGGAGGGCCAACTATGAGCAGTTCTTC	CASSFSRVGGRANYEQFF
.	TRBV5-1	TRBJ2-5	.	TGCGCCAGCAGCTATGGTACAATAGGGTCCAGAGAGACCCAGTACTTC	CASSYGTIGSRETQYF
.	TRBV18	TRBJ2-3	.	TGTGCCAGCTCGGAAACAGGCGGGGGCACAGATACGCAGTATTTT	CASSETGGGTDTQYF
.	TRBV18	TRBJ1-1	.	TGTGCCAGCTCGACAGACACTGAAGCTTTCTTT	CASSTDTEAFF
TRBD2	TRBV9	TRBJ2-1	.	TGTGCCAGCAGCAAACCGACTAGCGGCTCGTACAATGAGCAGTTCTTC	CASSKPTSGSYNEQFF
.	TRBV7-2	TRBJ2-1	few	TGTGCCAGCAGCCTCCGATTGTCCTACAATGAGCAGTTCTTC	CASSLRLSYNEQFF
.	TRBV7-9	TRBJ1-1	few	TGTGCCAGCAGCATAATCCCAAACACTGAAGCTTTCTTT	CASSIIPNTEAFF
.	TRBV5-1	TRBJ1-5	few	TGCGCCAGCAGCTTGGCCCCGGGCTCCTATCAGCCCCAGCATTTT	CASSLAPGSYQPQHF
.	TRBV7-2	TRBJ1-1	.	TGTGCCAGCAGCTTACGTGGGTACCAAACAGGATACACTGAAGCTTTCTTT	CASSLRGYQTGYTEAFF
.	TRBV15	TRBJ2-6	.	TGTGCCACCAGGGGTCCCGGGGCCAACGTCCTGACTTTC	CATRGPGANVLTF
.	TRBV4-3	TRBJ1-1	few	TGCGCCAGCAGCCAAGATTTTGGCACTGAAGCTTTCTTT	CASSQDFGTEAFF
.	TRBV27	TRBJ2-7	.	TGTGCCAGCAGTTCTCGTATAGGGGTTACGGGGGAGCAGTACTTC	CASSSRIGVTGEQYF
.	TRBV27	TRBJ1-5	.	TGTGCCAGCAGTTTATGGGGAAATCAGCCCCAGCATTTT	CASSLWGNQPQHF
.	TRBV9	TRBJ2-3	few	TGTGCCAGCAGCAAACTAGGCCGGGGATCGACAGATACGCAGTATTTT	CASSKLGRGSTDTQYF
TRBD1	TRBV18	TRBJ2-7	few	TGTGCCAGTACGACAGGGACGGGAGAGCAGTACTTC	CASTTGTGEQYF
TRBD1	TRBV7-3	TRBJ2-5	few	TGTGCCAGCAGCTTGACAGGGGGCCGGAGAGAGACCCAGTACTTC	CASSLTGGRRETQYF